This T cell receptor beta chain was retrieved from a study of beta chain features in type 1 diabetes. Overall study context: Sorted cells numbering some 110 million were examined across all samples.

The authors reverse transcribed all of the isolated RNA, so sequencing captured expressed TCRB transcripts. Clones were read by immunoSEQ multiplex PCR, and TCRdb kept only the in-frame ones, dropping some. The table has around 140,000 clones, under 11% seen once. V was pared by 2 bases and J by 0 bases, with 11 bases between. Germline values: CDR1 LGHNA, CDR2 YSLEER. The CDR3 runs to 16 residues. Study observations and caveats: Shorter templates might be favored by PCR, and equally so in patients and in controls. More deletions and fewer insertions at VDJ junctions were found in patients with type 1 diabetes.

Every participating donor gave one draw, a heparinised blood sample averaging approximately 120 mL. This clone occurred a few times. The antigen remains undetermined. The J gene is TRBJ1-3, the V gene TRBV4-3; no firm D call. This TCR was sampled from a young man in good health. Sequencing was performed on naive CD4+ T cells from blood. CDR3 region: CASSQSVSHSGNTIYF. The CDR3 DNA is TGCGCCAGCAGCCAATCTGTTAGTCACTCTGGAAACACCATATATTTT.